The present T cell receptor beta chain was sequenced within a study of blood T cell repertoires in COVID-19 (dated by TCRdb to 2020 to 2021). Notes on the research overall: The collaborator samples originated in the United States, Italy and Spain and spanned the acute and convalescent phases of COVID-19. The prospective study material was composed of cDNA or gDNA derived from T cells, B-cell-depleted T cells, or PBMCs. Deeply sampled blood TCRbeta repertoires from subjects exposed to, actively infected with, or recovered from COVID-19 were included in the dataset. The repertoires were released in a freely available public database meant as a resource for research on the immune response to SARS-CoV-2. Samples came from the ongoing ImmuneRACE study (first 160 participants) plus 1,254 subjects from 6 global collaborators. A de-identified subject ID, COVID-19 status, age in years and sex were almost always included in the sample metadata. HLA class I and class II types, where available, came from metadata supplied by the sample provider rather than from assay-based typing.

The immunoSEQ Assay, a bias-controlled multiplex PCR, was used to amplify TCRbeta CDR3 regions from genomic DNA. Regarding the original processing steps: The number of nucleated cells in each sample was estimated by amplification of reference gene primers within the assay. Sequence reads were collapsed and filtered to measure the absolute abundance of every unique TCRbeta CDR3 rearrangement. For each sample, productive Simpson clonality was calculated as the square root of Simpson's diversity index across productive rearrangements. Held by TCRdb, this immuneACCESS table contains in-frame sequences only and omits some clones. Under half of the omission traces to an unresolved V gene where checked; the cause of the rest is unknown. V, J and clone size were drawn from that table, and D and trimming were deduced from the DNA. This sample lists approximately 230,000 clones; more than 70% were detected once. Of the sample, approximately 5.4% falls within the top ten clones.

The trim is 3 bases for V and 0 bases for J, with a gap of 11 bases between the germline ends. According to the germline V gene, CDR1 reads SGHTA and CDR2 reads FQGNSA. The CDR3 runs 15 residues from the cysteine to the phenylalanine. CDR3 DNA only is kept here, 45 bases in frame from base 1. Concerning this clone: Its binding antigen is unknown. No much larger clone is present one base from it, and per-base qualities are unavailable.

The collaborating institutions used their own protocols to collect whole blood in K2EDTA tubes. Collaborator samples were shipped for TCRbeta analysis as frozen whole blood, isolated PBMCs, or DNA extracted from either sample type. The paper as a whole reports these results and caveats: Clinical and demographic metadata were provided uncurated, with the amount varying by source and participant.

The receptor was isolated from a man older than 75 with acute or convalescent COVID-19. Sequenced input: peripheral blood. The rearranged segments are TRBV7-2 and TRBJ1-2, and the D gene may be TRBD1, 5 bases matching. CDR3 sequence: CASSLGQKANYGYTF. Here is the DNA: TGTGCCAGCAGCTTGGGGCAGAAGGCTAACTATGGCTACACCTTC.